The entry below describes one T cell receptor beta chain. This CDR3 has 15 amino acids. V dropped 3 bases and J dropped 0 bases, with 11 bases sitting between them. Germline V gene sequence: CDR1 SGDLS, CDR2 YYNGEE. The source of the sample is a study of PD-L1 blockade in urothelial cancer. Study as a whole: The authors examined blood 3 weeks (second dose) and 6 weeks after treatment start. There were a median of approximately 140,000 T cells in blood samples.

Measured with immunoSEQ multiplex PCR; TCRdb has only the in-frame clones, and not every one. The top ten hold around 16% of the sample, which has about 43,000 clones, 83% seen once. Regarding time point: peripheral blood 6 weeks after treatment start. Urothelial carcinoma, locally advanced or metastatic, affected the patients. The specimen was PBMCs, collected around atezolizumab (anti-PD-L1) treatment. The receptor was isolated from a man in his 60s with urothelial cancer. The V call is TRBV9, the J call TRBJ2-3; tentatively, D is TRBD2 (6 bases). CDR3: CASSDGGSSTDTQYF. The CDR3 bases are TGTGCCAGCAGCGACGGGGGTTCTAGCACAGATACGCAGTATTTT.